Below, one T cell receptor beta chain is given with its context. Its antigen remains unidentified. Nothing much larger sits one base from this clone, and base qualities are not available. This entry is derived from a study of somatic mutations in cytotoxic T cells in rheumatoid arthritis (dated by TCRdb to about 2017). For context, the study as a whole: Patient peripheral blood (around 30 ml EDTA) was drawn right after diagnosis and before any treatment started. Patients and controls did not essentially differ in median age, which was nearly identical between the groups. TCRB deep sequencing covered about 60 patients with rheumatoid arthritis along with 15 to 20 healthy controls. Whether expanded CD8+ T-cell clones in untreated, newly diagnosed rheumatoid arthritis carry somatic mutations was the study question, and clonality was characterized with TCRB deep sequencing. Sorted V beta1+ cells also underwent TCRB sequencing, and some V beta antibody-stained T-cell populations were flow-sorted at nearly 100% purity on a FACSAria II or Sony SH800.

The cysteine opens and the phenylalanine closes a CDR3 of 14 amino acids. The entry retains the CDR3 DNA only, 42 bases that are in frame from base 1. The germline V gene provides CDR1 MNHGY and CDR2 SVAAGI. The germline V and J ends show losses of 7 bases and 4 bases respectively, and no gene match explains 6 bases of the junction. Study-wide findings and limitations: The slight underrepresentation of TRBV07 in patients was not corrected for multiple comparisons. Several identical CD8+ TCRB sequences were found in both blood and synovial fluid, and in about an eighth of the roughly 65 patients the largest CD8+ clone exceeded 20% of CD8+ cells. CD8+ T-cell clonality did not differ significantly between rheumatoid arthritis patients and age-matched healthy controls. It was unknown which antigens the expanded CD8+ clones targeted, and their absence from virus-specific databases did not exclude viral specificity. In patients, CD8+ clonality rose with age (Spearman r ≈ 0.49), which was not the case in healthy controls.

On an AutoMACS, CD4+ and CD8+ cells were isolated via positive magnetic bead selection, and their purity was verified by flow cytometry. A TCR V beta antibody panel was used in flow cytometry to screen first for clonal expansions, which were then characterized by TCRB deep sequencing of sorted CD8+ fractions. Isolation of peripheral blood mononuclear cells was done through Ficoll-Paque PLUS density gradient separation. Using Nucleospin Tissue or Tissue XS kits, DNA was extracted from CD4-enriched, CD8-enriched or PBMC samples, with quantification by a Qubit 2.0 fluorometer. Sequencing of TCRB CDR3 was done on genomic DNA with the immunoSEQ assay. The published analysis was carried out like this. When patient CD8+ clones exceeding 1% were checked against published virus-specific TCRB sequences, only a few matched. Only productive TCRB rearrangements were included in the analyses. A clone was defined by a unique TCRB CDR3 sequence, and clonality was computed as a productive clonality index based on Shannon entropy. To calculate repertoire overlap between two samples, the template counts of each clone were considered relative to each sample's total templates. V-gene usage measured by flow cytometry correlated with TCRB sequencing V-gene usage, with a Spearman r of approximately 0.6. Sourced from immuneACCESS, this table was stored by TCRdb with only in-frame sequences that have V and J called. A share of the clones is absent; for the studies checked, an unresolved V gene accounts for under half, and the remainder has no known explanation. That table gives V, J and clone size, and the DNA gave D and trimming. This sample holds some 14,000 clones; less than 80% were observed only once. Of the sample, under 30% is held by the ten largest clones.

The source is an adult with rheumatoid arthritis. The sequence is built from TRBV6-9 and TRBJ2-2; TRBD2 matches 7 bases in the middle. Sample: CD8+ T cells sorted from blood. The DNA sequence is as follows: TGTGCCAGCAAAGGGAGGGCGAGCACCGGGGAGCTGTTTTTT. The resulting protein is CASKGRASTGELFF.